These 19 T cell receptor beta chains share one sample of origin, sequenced in a study of shared clonotypes between healthy human individuals. The assay was immunoSEQ multiplex PCR, and TCRdb's table has in-frame clones only and misses some. The profile covers about a million clones, with about 70% appearing a single time and roughly 1.5% taken by the ten largest. The sample consisted of memory CD4+ T cells sorted from blood. Indicated subset: CD45RA-negative fraction. All receptors derive from a man aged 18 to 29 in good health.

This clone is categorized as medium-sized. The chain carries TRBV19 and TRBJ1-2, with TRBD1 as a possible D gene (5 bases). This CDR3 is 14 amino acids long. Germline assignment: CDR1 LNHDA and CDR2 SQIVND (reference sequence). With 1 base removed from V and 4 bases from J, the gap between germline ends came to 10 bases. DNA for the CDR3: TGTGCCAGTAGTATAGCGGACACGCTCTATGGCTACACCTTC. Protein product: CASSIADTLYGYTF.

V usage is TRBV2 and J usage is TRBJ2-5; D is perhaps TRBD2 (5 bases). V was trimmed by 6 bases and J by 5 bases, leaving 13 bases between them. Germline lookup yields CDR1 SNHLY and CDR2 FYNNEI. The CDR3 covers 13 residues. CDR3 sequence reads: CASRGLGGETQYF. In DNA form, the CDR3 reads TGTGCCAGCAGGGGCCTGGGCGGGGAGACCCAGTACTTC. Full variable domain (outside the CDR3, taken from reference TRBV2 and TRBJ2-5): EPEVTQTPSHQVTQMGQEVILRCVPISNHLYFYWYRQILGQKVEFLVSFYNNEISEKSEIFDDQFSVERPDGSNFTLKIRSTKLEDSAMYFCASRGLGGETQYFGPGTRLLVL.

Only a few counts were recorded for this clone. This may be a read error: a much more frequent sequence differs by one nucleotide. V usage is TRBV7-3 and J usage is TRBJ1-5; 7 bases match TRBD1. Per the germline V gene, CDR1 is SGHTA and CDR2 is FQGTGA. This CDR3 region has 13 residues. The V and J ends lost 2 bases and 5 bases, in that order; junction bases with no gene match: 0. CDR3 in DNA: TGTGCCAGCAGCTTAGACAGGGATCAGCCCCAGCATTTT. Its protein is CASSLDRDQPQHF.

The chain is built from TRBV15 and TRBJ2-5; a weak D match, TRBD2 (6 bases). Germline values: CDR1 LNHNV, CDR2 YYDKDF (reference sequence). V lost 7 bases and J lost 5, with 17 bases in between. This CDR3 comprises 14 residues. CDR3 protein: CATNDPGLHETQYF. The CDR3 nucleotides read TGTGCCACCAACGACCCGGGACTTCACGAGACCCAGTACTTC. The whole variable domain, remainder taken from reference TRBV15 and TRBJ2-5, is DAMVIQNPRYQVTQFGKPVTLSCSQTLNHNVMYWYQQKSSQAPKLLFHYYDKDFNNEADTPDNFQSRRPNTSFCFLDIRSPGLGDTAMYLCATNDPGLHETQYFGPGTRLLVL.

This clone was found many times. The rearrangement links TRBV9 to TRBJ2-5; D possibly corresponds to TRBD1 (5 bases). The germline CDR1 and CDR2 sequences are SGDLS and YYNGEE. V lost 2 bases and J 0 bases, leaving 11 bases between the germline ends. The CDR3 has 15 residues. CDR3 region: CASSVATVHQETQYF. CDR3 DNA: TGTGCCAGCAGCGTGGCGACAGTACACCAAGAGACCCAGTACTTC. Full variable domain (outside the CDR3, taken from reference TRBV9 and TRBJ2-5): DSGVTQTPKHLITATGQRVTLRCSPRSGDLSVYWYQQSLDQGLQFLIQYYNGEERAKGNILERFSAQQFPDLHSELNLSSLELGDSALYFCASSVATVHQETQYFGPGTRLLVL.

This sequence joins TRBV6-1 and TRBJ1-1; D unclear. This CDR3 is 14 amino acids long. V shed 6 bases and J shed 1 base, with 12 bases lying between them. Looked up from germline, CDR1 is MNHNS and CDR2 is SASEGT. CDR3 DNA sequence: TGTGCCAGCAGAATCTCAAACCAGAACACTGAAGCTTTCTTT. Residues: CASRISNQNTEAFF.

This clone showed up just a few times. The chain joins TRBV18 to TRBJ1-6; D uncertain. The germline V gene encodes CDR1 KGHSH and CDR2 LQKENI. CDR3 length: 15 residues. Trimming shortened V by 2 bases and J by 6 bases, and 11 bases separated the two germline ends. The chain's CDR3 is CASSPSLDPNSPLHF. The CDR3 coding sequence is TGTGCCAGCTCACCATCTCTTGACCCTAATTCACCCCTCCACTTT.

The V gene is TRBV6-1, the J gene TRBJ2-7, with unresolved D. The germline V gene has CDR1 MNHNS and CDR2 SASEGT. V gave up 4 bases and J gave up 3 bases, with 10 bases separating them. This CDR3 spans 13 amino acids. This CDR3 reads CASSVYWDYEQYF. CDR3 sequence (DNA): TGTGCCAGCAGTGTGTACTGGGACTACGAGCAGTACTTC.

V usage is TRBV28 and J usage is TRBJ2-1, with a tentative D call TRBD1 (6 bases). The germline V gene has CDR1 MDHEN and CDR2 SYDVKM. Trimming left V 4 bases short and J 4 bases short, with 14 bases between. The CDR3 sequence is 15 residues long. The CDR3 loop reads CASSSPGTTYNEQFF. CDR3 sequence (DNA): TGTGCCAGCAGTTCTCCCGGGACAACTTACAATGAGCAGTTCTTC.

The table lists this clone with a few counts. The CDR3 here is CASSYRGFGETQYF. In DNA form, the CDR3 reads TGTGCCAGCAGTTACCGAGGGTTCGGGGAGACCCAGTACTTC. This chain uses TRBV6-5 with TRBJ2-5; weak D call: TRBD2 (5 bases). Trimming removed 2 bases from V and 5 bases from J, with 12 bases in between. CDR1 is MNHEY and CDR2 is SVGAGI in the germline V gene. This CDR3 is 14 amino acids long.

This clone has just a few counts. The V and J genes are TRBV7-9 and TRBJ1-1; possibly TRBD1 for D (6 bases). V was trimmed by 2 bases and J by 1 base, leaving 11 bases between them. The CDR3 is made up of 15 amino acids. In germline, CDR1 is SEHNR, CDR2 FQNEAQ (reference sequence). CDR3: CASSLISTGNTEAFF. CDR3 sequence (DNA): TGTGCCAGCAGCTTAATTTCGACAGGGAACACTGAAGCTTTCTTT.

This chain links TRBV7-9 with TRBJ1-5; D is possibly TRBD1 (5 bases). Looked up from germline, CDR1 is SEHNR and CDR2 is FQNEAQ (reference sequence). The length of the CDR3 is 15 residues. Trimming stripped 4 bases from V and 5 bases from J, with 15 bases between. The CDR3 protein is CASSSSPGLDQPQHF. CDR3 coding DNA: TGTGCCAGCAGCTCTAGCCCAGGGTTGGATCAGCCCCAGCATTTT.

Details on this clone: This sample includes further DNA sequences coding for the same CDR3. V is TRBV2 and J is TRBJ2-3, with TRBD2 as a possible D gene (5 bases). V lost 6 bases to trimming and J lost 2 bases, with 9 bases between them. CDR1 is SNHLY, CDR2 FYNNEI, per germline. This CDR3 has 13 residues. Written as DNA, the CDR3 is TGTGCCAGCAGCGGGGAACTCACAGATACGCAGTATTTT. Its translation is CASSGELTDTQYF.

The gene calls are TRBV6-1 and TRBJ1-1; 10 bases are a match to TRBD1. With 4 bases clipped from V and 4 bases from J, the junction kept 9 bases outside the gene matches. Germline V gene data show CDR1 as MNHNS and CDR2 as SASEGT. The CDR3 runs 16 residues. The CDR3 spells CASSGPPGQGTTEAFF. The DNA of the CDR3 is TGTGCCAGCAGTGGGCCTCCGGGACAGGGGACCACTGAAGCTTTCTTT.

The chain combines TRBV4-3 with TRBJ1-6; unclear D gene. The germline V gene has CDR1 LGHNA and CDR2 YSLEER. The CDR3 has 15 residues. V lost 4 bases and J lost 6, with 13 bases in between. This CDR3 reads CASSRFRVVNSPLHF. The CDR3 DNA sequence: TGCGCCAGCAGCCGGTTCCGGGTAGTTAATTCACCCCTCCACTTT.

CDR3 coding DNA: TGTGCCAGCAGTGCAACGACAGGGGCTGGAAACACCATATATTTT. This translates into CASSATTGAGNTIYF. The J gene is TRBJ1-3, the V gene TRBV6-5, with 8 bases aligning to TRBD1. V lost 5 bases, J lost 2 bases, and 5 bases stayed unmatched. CDR1 is MNHEY and CDR2 is SVGAGI in the germline V gene. This CDR3 spans 15 amino acids.

The CDR3 loop is CASSNRDRTPDTQYF. CDR3 in DNA: TGTGCCAGTAGTAACCGGGACAGGACACCAGATACGCAGTATTTT. This rearrangement joins TRBV19 to TRBJ2-3; 8 bases are a match to TRBD1. V lost 4 bases, J lost 4 bases, and 7 bases stayed unmatched. Germline V gene lookup returns CDR1 LNHDA and CDR2 SQIVND (reference sequence). CDR3 length equals 15 residues.

The rearrangement joins TRBV6-4 to TRBJ2-7; tentative D call: TRBD1 (6 bases). The germline V gene encodes CDR1 MRHNA and CDR2 SNTAGT. The CDR3 runs to 14 residues. The ends were cut back, 6 bases at V and 6 bases at J, with 18 bases in the middle. Written as DNA, the CDR3 is TGTGCCAGCAGCCGTGAGGCAGGGGTGGGCGAGCAGTACTTC. It is translated as CASSREAGVGEQYF.

The chain joins TRBV29-1 to TRBJ2-1, with 11 bases identical to TRBD2. V dropped 6 bases and J dropped 9; count of bases not matched to a gene: 7. The germline gives CDR1 SQVTM, CDR2 ANQGSEA. The CDR3 extends over 13 amino acids. Here the CDR3 reads CSVDSGGAFEQFF. CDR3 DNA: TGCAGCGTCGATAGCGGGGGGGCGTTTGAGCAGTTCTTC.